These T cell receptor beta chains were read from a single sample in a study of blood T cell repertoires in COVID-19. Method: immunoSEQ multiplex PCR; TCRdb's copy keeps in-frame clones and lacks some. The table includes over 200,000 clones, 88% detected once. The sequenced material came from PBMCs or T cells enriched from blood (not recorded which). The receptor set was obtained from a woman between 35 and 50 years old with acute COVID-19. The CDR3 runs from the conserved cysteine through the conserved F or W.

cdr3_length: 18; v_call: TRBV7-9; j_call: TRBJ1-1; cdr3_aa: CASSFGTVGGGDNTEAFF
cdr3_length: 15; v_call: TRBV9; j_call: TRBJ2-7; cdr3_aa: CASSETGTGIYEQYF
cdr3_length: 17; v_call: TRBV7-9; j_call: TRBJ2-6; cdr3_aa: CASSLSGGVSGANVLTF
cdr3_length: 12; v_call: TRBV7-9; j_call: TRBJ1-2; cdr3_aa: CASSGQDYGYTF
cdr3_length: 14; v_call: TRBV20-1; j_call: TRBJ2-2; cdr3_aa: CSASRLARTGELFF
cdr3_length: 14; v_call: TRBV10-3; j_call: TRBJ1-2; cdr3_aa: CAISGTGPNYGYTF
cdr3_length: 15; v_call: TRBV5-1; j_call: TRBJ2-1; cdr3_aa: CASSLAGASYNEQFF
cdr3_length: 18; v_call: TRBV5-5; j_call: TRBJ1-1; cdr3_aa: CASSLLIHISILNTEAFF
cdr3_length: 16; v_call: TRBV27; j_call: TRBJ1-1; cdr3_aa: CASSLTYRAGNTEAFF
cdr3_length: 14; v_call: TRBV7-8; j_call: TRBJ1-1; cdr3_aa: CASSILRSNTEAFF
cdr3_length: 13; v_call: TRBV5-1; j_call: TRBJ1-4; cdr3_aa: CASSLGGNEKLFF
cdr3_length: 14; v_call: TRBV9; j_call: TRBJ2-3; cdr3_aa: CASSDGFISDTQYF
cdr3_length: 14; v_call: TRBV29-1; j_call: TRBJ1-1; cdr3_aa: CSGRDRGLDTEAFF
cdr3_length: 14; v_call: TRBV19; j_call: TRBJ2-2; cdr3_aa: CATRTGRDTGELFF
cdr3_length: 11; v_call: TRBV11-2; j_call: TRBJ2-7; cdr3_aa: CASSSSYEQYF
cdr3_length: 17; v_call: TRBV2; j_call: TRBJ2-6; cdr3_aa: CASSDGLARSGANVLTF
cdr3_length: 13; v_call: TRBV6-5; j_call: TRBJ2-7; cdr3_aa: CASSGLAGGEQYF
cdr3_length: 14; v_call: TRBV18; j_call: TRBJ1-6; cdr3_aa: CASSPSQGNSPLHF
cdr3_length: 13; v_call: TRBV6-5; j_call: TRBJ2-7; cdr3_aa: CASRSVEDYEQYF
cdr3_length: 16; v_call: TRBV10-3; j_call: TRBJ1-6; cdr3_aa: CAIRDSSVSGSSPLHF
cdr3_length: 14; v_call: TRBV6-4; j_call: TRBJ1-2; cdr3_aa: CAILSRGSGYGYTF
cdr3_length: 15; v_call: TRBV5-4; j_call: TRBJ1-2; cdr3_aa: CASSQPGTGHYGYTF
cdr3_length: 13; v_call: TRBV18; j_call: TRBJ2-7; cdr3_aa: CASSLGTALEQYF
cdr3_length: 16; v_call: TRBV3-1/TRBV3-2; j_call: TRBJ1-4; cdr3_aa: CASSQDQGVLNEKLFF
cdr3_length: 17; v_call: TRBV19; j_call: TRBJ1-6; cdr3_aa: CASSQAPLSSYNSPLHF